Following are 16 T cell receptor beta chains from one sample sequenced in a study of blood T cell repertoires in COVID-19. Some clones are missing from TCRdb's copy, which holds only in-frame ones; the method was immunoSEQ multiplex PCR. The data contain about 210,000 clones, approximately 84% of them singletons. The sample taken for sequencing was peripheral blood. The receptor set was obtained from a woman aged 45 to 65 with active or convalescent COVID-19.

This clone appeared many times. Other DNA sequences within the sample encode an identical CDR3. The chain employs TRBV6-1 and TRBJ2-2; weak D call: TRBD2 (5 bases). There are 14 residues in the CDR3. Germline V gene lookup returns CDR1 MNHNS and CDR2 SASEGT. Trimming took off 2 bases at V and 7 bases at J, with 11 bases between the two ends. The CDR3: CASSELGRGGELFF. In nucleotides, the CDR3 is TGTGCCAGCAGTGAACTAGGTCGGGGCGGGGAGCTGTTTTTT.

This chain uses TRBV4-1 with TRBJ2-7; tentative D call: TRBD2 (5 bases). Trimming cost V 3 bases and J 3 bases, with 15 bases left between them. In germline, CDR1 is MGHRA, CDR2 YSYEKL. The CDR3 is 15 amino acids. The CDR3 nucleotides are TGCGCCAGCAGCCATCGGGGAACGGACGGCTACGAGCAGTACTTC. It yields the protein CASSHRGTDGYEQYF.

This chain joins TRBV5-1 and TRBJ2-5, with 9 bases that match TRBD2. CDR1 is SGHRS, CDR2 YFSETQ, per germline. The CDR3 contains 16 residues. The V segment lost 0 bases and the J segment 4 bases; nucleotides outside the gene matches: 7. CDR3 sequence reads: CASSLAVREGPETQYF. The CDR3, as DNA: TGCGCCAGCAGCTTGGCTGTGCGGGAGGGCCCAGAGACCCAGTACTTC.

The rearrangement links TRBV10-3 to TRBJ1-2; unclear D gene. The CDR3 runs to 13 residues. Between the trimmed V and J ends, which lost 7 bases and 2 bases, there was a span of 11 bases. The germline CDR1 and CDR2 sequences are ENHRY and SYGVKD. CDR3 DNA: TGTGCCATCAACAAAGACGGGAACTATGGCTACACCTTC. Translation gives CAINKDGNYGYTF.

The chain joins TRBV2 to TRBJ2-3, with D tentatively TRBD2 (5 bases). Germline V gene data show CDR1 as SNHLY and CDR2 as FYNNEI. Trimming took 3 bases from V and 9 from J, leaving 10 bases between them. The CDR3 sequence is 12 residues long. The CDR3 is CASSDGWETQYF. The CDR3 DNA reads TGTGCCAGCAGTGATGGGTGGGAGACGCAGTATTTT.

The chain couples TRBV6-5 to TRBJ1-2, with D possibly being TRBD1 (5 bases). This CDR3 has 14 residues. Per germline, CDR1 MNHEY and CDR2 SVGAGI. Trimming cost V 4 bases and J 6 bases, with 15 bases left between them. Here the CDR3 reads CASSLIRDYHGYTF. In nucleotides, the CDR3 is TGTGCCAGCAGTTTAATCCGGGACTACCATGGCTACACCTTC.

DNA of the CDR3: TGCGCCAGCAGTGAGTCGGCGGGGACAGGGAAGTACTTC. Protein product: CASSESAGTGKYF. The genes are TRBV10-2 and TRBJ2-7, with TRBD1 matching over 9 bases. V lost 0 bases and J lost 11; bases outside the gene matches: 5. Germline assignment: CDR1 WSHSY and CDR2 SAAADI. CDR3 size: 13 residues.

V usage is TRBV6-5 and J usage is TRBJ1-2; no reliable D call. The CDR3 is 13 amino acids. V lost 5 bases and J lost 8, with 15 bases in between. Germline V CDR1 and CDR2: MNHEY, SVGAGI. Here the CDR3 DNA reads TGTGCCAGCAGTAGAGGGAGGGATGAGGGCTACACCTTC. Protein sequence: CASSRGRDEGYTF.

This clone was picked up a small number of times. The V call is TRBV5-1, the J call TRBJ1-4; 10 nucleotides line up with TRBD1. Germline lookup yields CDR1 SGHRS and CDR2 YFSETQ. The CDR3 extends over 12 amino acids. J gave up 13 bases and V 4 bases, and 4 bases lay outside the gene matches. CDR3 sequence (DNA): TGCGCCAGCAGCGTGACAGGGGGCAGACTGTTTTTT. Encoded protein: CASSVTGGRLFF.

The rearrangement joins TRBV6-5 to TRBJ1-6, with TRBD1 matching over 7 bases. The V segment lost 4 bases and the J segment 9 bases; nucleotides outside the gene matches: 12. CDR3 size: 16 residues. Germline V gene lookup returns CDR1 MNHEY and CDR2 SVGAGI. CDR3 protein: CASSSSDRLRGSPLHF. The CDR3 DNA sequence: TGTGCCAGCAGTTCCTCGGACAGGCTACGGGGTTCACCCCTCCACTTT.

The V call is TRBV5-5, the J call TRBJ1-5; 7 positions agree with TRBD1. This CDR3 has 16 amino acids. V dropped 1 base and J dropped 7; count of bases not matched to a gene: 11. Germline-derived CDR1 and CDR2 are SGHKS and YYEKEE (reference sequence). The CDR3 DNA reads TGTGCCAGCAGCTTGAGGGGGACAGAGGGCGACCAGCCCCAGCATTTT. It yields the protein CASSLRGTEGDQPQHF.

The chain joins TRBV5-1 to TRBJ2-5; 12 bases are a match to TRBD1. V shed 3 bases and J 5 bases; nucleotides not matched to a gene: 8. Germline CDR1 and CDR2: SGHRS and YFSETQ. CDR3 length: 16 residues. CDR3 bases: TGCGCCAGCAGCTCATCGACCGGGACAGGGGGCGAGACCCAGTACTTC. It specifies CASSSSTGTGGETQYF.

A single count supports this clone. The chain carries TRBV19 and TRBJ2-2, with TRBD2 identical over 13 bases. CDR3 length equals 15 residues. The germline V gene encodes CDR1 LNHDA and CDR2 SQIVND (reference sequence). V was pared by 6 bases and J by 6 bases, with 4 bases of the junction left unmatched. In nucleotides, the CDR3 is TGTGCCAGTAGCACTAGCGGGAGGGATTCCGGGGAGCTGTTTTTT. Translation: CASSTSGRDSGELFF.

This clone was counted between two and nine times. The chain recombines TRBV6-2 or TRBV6-3 with TRBJ2-3; possibly TRBD1 for D (5 bases). The CDR3 loop spans 16 amino acids. Germline assignment: CDR1 MNHEY and CDR2 SVGEGT. The V end was cut by 2 bases, the J end by 6 bases, with 18 bases between. In nucleotides, the CDR3 is TGTGCCAGCAGTTACCTTCGGGCAGAGAAGGGGGATACGCAGTATTTT. Its protein is CASSYLRAEKGDTQYF.

As for this clone: Different DNA sequences within this sample yield the same CDR3. CDR3 loop: CASSSSSGGDYNEQFF. CDR3 nucleotide sequence: TGTGCCAGCAGTTCTTCTAGCGGGGGGGATTACAATGAGCAGTTCTTC. The genes are TRBV28 and TRBJ2-1; 12 bases agree with TRBD2. This CDR3 contains 16 residues. Trimming took 4 bases from V and 4 from J; bases not matched to a gene: 5. CDR1 is MDHEN and CDR2 is SYDVKM in the germline V gene.

The DNA of the CDR3 is TGCGCCAGCAGCCCAACCGGGGACAGTAATGAAAAACTGTTTTTT. It yields the protein CASSPTGDSNEKLFF. The rearrangement joins TRBV5-1 to TRBJ1-4; 7 bases line up with TRBD1. V lost 4 bases to trimming and J lost 4 bases; unmatched junction nucleotides: 7. There are 15 residues in the CDR3. Germline values: CDR1 SGHRS, CDR2 YFSETQ.